This entry is about one T cell receptor beta chain. The ends lost 5 bases at V and 3 bases at J; junction bases unmatched: 7. CDR3 length: 15 residues. Germline values: CDR1 SGHTA, CDR2 FQGNSA. Method: immunoSEQ multiplex PCR; TCRdb's copy keeps in-frame clones and lacks some. Of around 26,000 clones in the sample, approximately 86% were seen once. The data stem from a study of PD-L1 blockade in urothelial cancer. Study-wide context: Patients started atezolizumab in about 2014, 1,200 mg intravenously every 3 weeks. Investigators checked blood 3 weeks (second dose) and 6 weeks after treatment start.

This TCR was sampled from a man in his fifties or sixties with urothelial cancer. The chain combines TRBV7-2 with TRBJ1-3, with 7 bases identical to TRBD1. This specimen was PBMCs, taken around atezolizumab (anti-PD-L1) treatment. The CDR3 sequence: CASSINRGFGNTIYF. CDR3 nucleotides: TGTGCCAGCAGCATAAACAGGGGTTTTGGAAACACCATATATTTT.